Listed here are 7 T cell receptor beta chains from one sample, sequenced in a study of T cell repertoires in cytomegalovirus infection. Their antigen targets remain unknown. One entry per CDR3 protein results from TCRdb running MiXCR on the reads. The sample records around 540,000 distinct CDR3 sequences, 33% being singletons. Sequences were derived from cultured PBMCs, sampled from culture after CMV antigen stimulation. These TCRs come from a human donor in good health (CMV status not recorded). Some clones in this sample may be carry-over from other donors' samples.

This sequence joins TRBV27 and TRBJ2-2; maybe TRBD1 (6 bases). The CDR3 runs to 15 residues. Germline lookup yields CDR1 MNHEY and CDR2 SMNVEV (reference sequence). Trimming cost V 5 bases and J 3 bases, with 13 bases left between them. The CDR3 spells CASSDRLEYTGELFF. The CDR3 nucleotides read TGTGCCAGCAGTGACAGGCTGGAATACACCGGGGAGCTGTTTTTT.

This rearrangement joins TRBV28 to TRBJ1-4, with TRBD1 matching over 7 bases. J lost 8 bases, V lost 4 bases, and 10 bases had no gene match. Germline V gene lookup returns CDR1 MDHEN and CDR2 SYDVKM. The CDR3 extends over 15 amino acids. CDR3 protein: CASSSGQVRGEKLFF. Here the CDR3 DNA reads TGTGCCAGCAGTTCAGGACAGGTTCGCGGCGAAAAACTGTTTTTT.

V is TRBV5-1 and J is TRBJ2-3; 7 bases are shared with TRBD2. V lost 2 bases, J lost 0 bases, and 3 bases stayed unmatched. This CDR3 spans 15 amino acids. CDR1 and CDR2 from the germline V gene are SGHRS and YFSETQ. The CDR3 bases are TGCGCCAGCAGCTTCAGCGGGGCAAGCACAGATACGCAGTATTTT. Protein: CASSFSGASTDTQYF.

This clonotype has at least ten counts. The rearrangement uses TRBV7-2 and TRBJ1-1; TRBD1 is a possible D gene (5 bases). From germline, CDR1 is SGHTA and CDR2 FQGNSA. CDR3 length equals 15 residues. V lost 2 bases, J lost 3 bases, and 13 bases lay in between. CDR3 DNA sequence: TGTGCCAGCAGCTTAAGGGGAAGGGGATACACTGAAGCTTTCTTT. Residues: CASSLRGRGYTEAFF.

This clonotype occurred many times. J is TRBJ2-4 and V is TRBV7-2; perhaps TRBD2 as D (5 bases). V was trimmed by 1 base and J by 5 bases, leaving 15 bases between them. The CDR3 is 16 amino acids. Germline V CDR1 and CDR2: SGHTA, FQGNSA. CDR3 in DNA: TGTGCCAGCAGCTTAGGTGGTGGGAGAACTGAAAACATTCAGTACTTC. It codes for CASSLGGGRTENIQYF.

The chain joins TRBV7-2 to TRBJ1-3; perhaps TRBD1 as D (5 bases). V was shortened by 5 bases and J by 7 bases, with 18 bases between the two germline ends. This CDR3 has 15 amino acids. Germline V gene lookup returns CDR1 SGHTA and CDR2 FQGNSA. The CDR3 loop reads CASSKGPWRRNTIYF. CDR3 nucleotide sequence: TGTGCCAGCAGCAAGGGACCGTGGCGCAGGAACACCATATATTTT.

This clonotype has ten or more counts. V is TRBV7-2 and J is TRBJ2-1, with D unresolved. The V end lost 5 bases, the J end lost 0 bases, and 14 bases lay between the germline ends. This CDR3 is 16 amino acids long. The germline V gene has CDR1 SGHTA and CDR2 FQGNSA. The CDR3 protein is CASSRRLASSYNEQFF. The CDR3 DNA reads as TGTGCCAGCAGCCGCAGACTGGCAAGCTCCTACAATGAGCAGTTCTTC.